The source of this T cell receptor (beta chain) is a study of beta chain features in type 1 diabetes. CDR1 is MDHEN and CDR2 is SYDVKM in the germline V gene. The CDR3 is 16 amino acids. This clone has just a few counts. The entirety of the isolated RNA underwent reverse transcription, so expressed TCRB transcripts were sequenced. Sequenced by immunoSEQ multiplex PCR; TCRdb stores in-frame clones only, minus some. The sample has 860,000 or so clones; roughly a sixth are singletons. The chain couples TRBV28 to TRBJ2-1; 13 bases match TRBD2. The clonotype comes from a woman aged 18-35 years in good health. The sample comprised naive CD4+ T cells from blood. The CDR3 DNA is TGTACATCCGGGACTAGCGGGATCCCTTCCTACAATGAGCAGTTCTTC. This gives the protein CTSGTSGIPSYNEQFF.